One T cell receptor beta chain is described in this entry. Its target is not known. This entry comes from a study of cytomegalovirus exposure and HLA in healthy donors. At the level of the study: An early data release held 79 million or so unique TCRs from HLA-typed donors. Study-level findings and limits: Solely CMV serostatus was available to characterize immune exposure.

CDR1 and CDR2 (germline): SGDLS, YYNGEE. V dropped 0 bases and J dropped 4 bases, with 8 bases sitting between them. The CDR3 loop spans 14 amino acids. With 60 Vbeta and 13 Jbeta primers, the PCR was carried out. Generated by immunoSEQ multiplex PCR, the TCRdb table keeps only in-frame clones and is missing some. The sample holds about 220,000 clones, 75% to 90% seen once. The material sequenced was PBMCs. The chain has TRBV9 and TRBJ2-4, with D possibly being TRBD1 (5 bases). This clonotype originated in a boy aged 2-9 years in good health and CMV-seronegative. This chain's CDR3 is CASSVGSGKNIQYF. CDR3 DNA sequence: TGTGCCAGCAGCGTAGGCTCAGGGAAAAACATTCAGTACTTC.